This T cell receptor beta chain was observed in a study of blood T cell repertoires in COVID-19. At the level of the study: Acute and convalescent COVID-19 specimens originated in the United States, Italy and Spain. T cells, B-cell-depleted T cells, or PBMCs supplied cDNA or gDNA.

There are 17 residues in the CDR3. Germline loops: CDR1 LNHDA, CDR2 SQIVND (reference sequence). The V end was cut by 0 bases, the J end by 6 bases, with 20 bases between. How the authors handled the data: The authors estimated nucleated cell counts from reference gene primer amplification. Using immunoSEQ multiplex PCR, the repertoire was profiled, and TCRdb retains in-frame clones only, with some absent. The V and J calls and clone size were taken over from that table, and D and trimming were inferred from the DNA. The data show some 240,000 clones, around 80% seen once. This receptor was identified in a human donor in a cohort sampled during active COVID-19. The rearrangement joins TRBV19 to TRBJ1-1; maybe TRBD1 (6 bases). The specimen was peripheral blood. The CDR3 spells CASSIDLGARVVSEAFF. The CDR3 DNA reads TGTGCCAGTAGTATAGATCTGGGGGCGCGGGTAGTTTCTGAAGCTTTCTTT. Complete variable domain (other parts from reference TRBV19 and TRBJ1-1): DGGITQSPKYLFRKEGQNVTLSCEQNLNHDAMYWYRQDPGQGLRLIYYSQIVNDFQKGDIAEGYSVSREKKESFPLTVTSAQKNPTAFYLCASSIDLGARVVSEAFFGQGTRLTVV.